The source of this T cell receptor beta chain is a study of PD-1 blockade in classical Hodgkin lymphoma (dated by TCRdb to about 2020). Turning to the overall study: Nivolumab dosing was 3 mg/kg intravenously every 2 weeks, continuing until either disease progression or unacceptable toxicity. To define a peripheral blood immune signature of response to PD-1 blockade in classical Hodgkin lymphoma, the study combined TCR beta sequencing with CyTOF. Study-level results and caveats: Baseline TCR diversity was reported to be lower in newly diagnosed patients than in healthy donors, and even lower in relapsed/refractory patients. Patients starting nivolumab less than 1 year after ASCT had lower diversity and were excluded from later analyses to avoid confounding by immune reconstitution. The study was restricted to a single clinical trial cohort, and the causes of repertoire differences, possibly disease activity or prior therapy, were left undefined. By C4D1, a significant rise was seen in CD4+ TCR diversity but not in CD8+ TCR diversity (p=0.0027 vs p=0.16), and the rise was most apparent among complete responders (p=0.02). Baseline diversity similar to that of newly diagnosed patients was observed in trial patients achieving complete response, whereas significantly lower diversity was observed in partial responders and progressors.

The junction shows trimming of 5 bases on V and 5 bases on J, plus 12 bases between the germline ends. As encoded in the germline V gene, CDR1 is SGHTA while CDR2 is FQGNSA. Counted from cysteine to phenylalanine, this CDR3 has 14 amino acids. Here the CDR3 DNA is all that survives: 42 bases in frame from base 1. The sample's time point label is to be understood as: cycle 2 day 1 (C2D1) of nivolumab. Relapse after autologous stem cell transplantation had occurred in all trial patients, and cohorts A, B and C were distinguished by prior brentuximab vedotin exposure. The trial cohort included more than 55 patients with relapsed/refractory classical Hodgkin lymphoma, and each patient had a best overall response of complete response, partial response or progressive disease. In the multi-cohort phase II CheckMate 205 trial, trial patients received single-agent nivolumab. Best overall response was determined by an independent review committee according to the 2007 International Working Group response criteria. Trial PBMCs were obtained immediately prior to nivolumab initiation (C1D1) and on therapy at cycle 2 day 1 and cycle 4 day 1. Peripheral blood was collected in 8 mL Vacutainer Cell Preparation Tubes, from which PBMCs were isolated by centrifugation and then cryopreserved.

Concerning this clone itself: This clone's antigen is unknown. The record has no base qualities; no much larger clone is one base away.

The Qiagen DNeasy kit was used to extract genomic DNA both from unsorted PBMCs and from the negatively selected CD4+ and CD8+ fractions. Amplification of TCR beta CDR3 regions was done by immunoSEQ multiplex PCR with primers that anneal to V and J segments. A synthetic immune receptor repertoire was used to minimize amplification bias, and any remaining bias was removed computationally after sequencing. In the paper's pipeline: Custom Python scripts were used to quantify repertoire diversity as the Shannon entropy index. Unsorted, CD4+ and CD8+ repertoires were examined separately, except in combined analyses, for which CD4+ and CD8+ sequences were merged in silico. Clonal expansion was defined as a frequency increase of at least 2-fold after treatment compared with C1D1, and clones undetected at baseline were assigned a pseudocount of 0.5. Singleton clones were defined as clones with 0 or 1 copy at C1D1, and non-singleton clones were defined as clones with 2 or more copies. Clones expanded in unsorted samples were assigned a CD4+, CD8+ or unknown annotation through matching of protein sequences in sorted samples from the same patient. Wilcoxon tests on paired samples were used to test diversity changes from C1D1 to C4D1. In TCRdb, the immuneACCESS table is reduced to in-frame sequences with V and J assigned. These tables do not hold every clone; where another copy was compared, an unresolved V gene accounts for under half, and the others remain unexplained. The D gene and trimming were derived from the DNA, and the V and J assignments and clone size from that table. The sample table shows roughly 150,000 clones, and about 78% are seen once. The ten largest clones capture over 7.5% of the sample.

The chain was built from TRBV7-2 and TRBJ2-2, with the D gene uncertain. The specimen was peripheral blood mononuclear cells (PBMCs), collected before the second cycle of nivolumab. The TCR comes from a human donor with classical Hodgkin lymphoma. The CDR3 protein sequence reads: CASSLGFGTGELFF. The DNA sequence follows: TGTGCCAGCAGCCTTGGGTTTGGAACCGGGGAGCTGTTTTTT.